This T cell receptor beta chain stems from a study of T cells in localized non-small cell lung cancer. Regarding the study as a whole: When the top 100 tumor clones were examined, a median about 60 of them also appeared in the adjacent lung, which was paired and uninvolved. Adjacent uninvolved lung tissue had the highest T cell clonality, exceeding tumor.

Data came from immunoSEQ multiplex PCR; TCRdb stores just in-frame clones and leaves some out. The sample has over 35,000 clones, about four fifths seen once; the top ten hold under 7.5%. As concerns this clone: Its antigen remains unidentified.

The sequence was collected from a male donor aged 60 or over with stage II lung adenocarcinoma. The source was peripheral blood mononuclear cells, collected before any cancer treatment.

The CDR3 bases are TGTGCCAGCAGTTTGACCGGGGGACGTGGTGTAAGCTACACCTTC. Translated, it gives CASSLTGGRGVSYTF. This chain joins TRBV27 and TRBJ1-2, with a possible D match to TRBD1 (5 bases). The V end was cut by 3 bases, the J end by 9 bases, with 20 bases between. The length of the CDR3 is 15 residues. Germline V gene lookup returns CDR1 MNHEY and CDR2 SMNVEV (reference sequence).